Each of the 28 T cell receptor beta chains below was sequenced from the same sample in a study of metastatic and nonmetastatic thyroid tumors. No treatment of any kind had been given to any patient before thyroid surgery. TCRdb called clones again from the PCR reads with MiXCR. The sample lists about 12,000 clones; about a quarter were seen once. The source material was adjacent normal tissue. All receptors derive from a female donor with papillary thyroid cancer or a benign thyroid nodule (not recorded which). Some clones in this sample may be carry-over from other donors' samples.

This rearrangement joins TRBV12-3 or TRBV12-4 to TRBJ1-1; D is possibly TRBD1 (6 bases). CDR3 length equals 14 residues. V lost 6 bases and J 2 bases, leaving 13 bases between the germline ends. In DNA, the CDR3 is TGTGCCAGCAGCAAGACAGGACCTAACACTGAAGCTTTCTTT. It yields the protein CASSKTGPNTEAFF.

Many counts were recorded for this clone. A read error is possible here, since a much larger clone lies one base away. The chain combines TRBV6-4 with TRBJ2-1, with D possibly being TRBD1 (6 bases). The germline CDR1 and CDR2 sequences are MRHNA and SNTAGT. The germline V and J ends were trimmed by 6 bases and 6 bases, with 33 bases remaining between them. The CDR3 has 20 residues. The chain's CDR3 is CASSDLQGPSRRNRRNEQFF. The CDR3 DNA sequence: TGTGCCAGCAGCGACCTACAGGGTCCTAGCAGGAGGAATAGGCGCAATGAGCAGTTCTTC.

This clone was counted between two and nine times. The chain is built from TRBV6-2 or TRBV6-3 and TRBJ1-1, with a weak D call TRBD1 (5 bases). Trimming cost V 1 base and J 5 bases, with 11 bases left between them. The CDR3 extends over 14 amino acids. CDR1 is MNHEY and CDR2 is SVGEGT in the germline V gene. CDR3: CASSYCPRGTEAFF. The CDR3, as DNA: TGTGCCAGCAGTTACTGTCCCCGGGGGACTGAAGCTTTCTTT.

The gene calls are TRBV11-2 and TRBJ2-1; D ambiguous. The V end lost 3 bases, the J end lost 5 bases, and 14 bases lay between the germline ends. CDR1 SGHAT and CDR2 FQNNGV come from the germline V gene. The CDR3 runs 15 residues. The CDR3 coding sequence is TGTGCCAGCAGCTTGAGCAAGGTTGAGAACAATGAGCAGTTCTTC. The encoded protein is CASSLSKVENNEQFF.

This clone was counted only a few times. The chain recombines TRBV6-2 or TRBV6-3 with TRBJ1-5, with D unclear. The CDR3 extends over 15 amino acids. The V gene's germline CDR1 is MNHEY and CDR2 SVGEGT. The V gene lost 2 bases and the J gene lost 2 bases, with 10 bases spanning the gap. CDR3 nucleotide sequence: TGTGCCAGCAGTTACCGGGCAGGCGGCAATCAGCCCCAGCATTTT. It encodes CASSYRAGGNQPQHF.

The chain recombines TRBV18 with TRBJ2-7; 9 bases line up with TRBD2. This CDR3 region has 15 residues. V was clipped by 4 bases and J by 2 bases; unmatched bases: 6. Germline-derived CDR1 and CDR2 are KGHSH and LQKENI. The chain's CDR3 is CASSRTSGSPYEQYF. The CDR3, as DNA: TGTGCCAGCTCACGAACTAGCGGGTCCCCCTACGAGCAGTACTTC.

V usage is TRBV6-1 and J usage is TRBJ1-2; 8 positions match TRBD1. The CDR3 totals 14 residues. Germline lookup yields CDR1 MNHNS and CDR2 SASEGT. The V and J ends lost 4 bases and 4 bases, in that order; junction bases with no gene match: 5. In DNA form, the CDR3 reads TGTGCCAGCAGTGCATTACAGGGGGTCTATGGCTACACCTTC. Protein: CASSALQGVYGYTF.

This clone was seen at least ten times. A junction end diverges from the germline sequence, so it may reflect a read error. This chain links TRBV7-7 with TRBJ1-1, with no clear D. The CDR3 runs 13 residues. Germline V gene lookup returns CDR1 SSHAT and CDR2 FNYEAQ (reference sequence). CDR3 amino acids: CASSLVSGTEAFF. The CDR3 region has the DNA TGTGCTAGCAGCTTAGTGTCGGGCACTGAAGCTTTCTTT.

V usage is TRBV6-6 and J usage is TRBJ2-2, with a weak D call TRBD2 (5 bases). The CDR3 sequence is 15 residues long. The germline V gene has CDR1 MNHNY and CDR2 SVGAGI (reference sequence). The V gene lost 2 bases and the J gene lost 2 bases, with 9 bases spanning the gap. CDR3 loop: CASSYKRSNTGELFF. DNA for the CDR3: TGTGCCAGCAGTTACAAGCGGTCAAACACCGGGGAGCTGTTTTTT.

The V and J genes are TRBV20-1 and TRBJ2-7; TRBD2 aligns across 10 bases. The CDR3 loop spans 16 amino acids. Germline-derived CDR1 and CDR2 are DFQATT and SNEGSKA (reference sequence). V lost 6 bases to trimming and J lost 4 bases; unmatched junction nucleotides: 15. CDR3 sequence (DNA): TGCAGTGCCAATAAGCGGGAGGGCGGATACGGTTACGAGCAGTACTTC. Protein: CSANKREGGYGYEQYF.

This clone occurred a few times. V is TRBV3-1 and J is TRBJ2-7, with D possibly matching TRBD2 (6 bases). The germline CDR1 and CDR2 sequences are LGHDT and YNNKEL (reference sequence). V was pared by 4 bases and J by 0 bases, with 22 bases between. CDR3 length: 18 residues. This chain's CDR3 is CASSPPPPGRRSSYEQYF. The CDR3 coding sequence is TGTGCCAGCAGCCCCCCCCCCCCGGGGAGGCGGAGCTCCTACGAGCAGTACTTC.

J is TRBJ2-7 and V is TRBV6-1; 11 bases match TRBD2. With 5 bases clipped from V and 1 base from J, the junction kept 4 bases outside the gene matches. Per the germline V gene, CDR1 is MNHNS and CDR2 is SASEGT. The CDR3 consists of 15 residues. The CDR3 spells CASSTGTSGSYEQYF. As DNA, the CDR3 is TGTGCCAGCAGTACCGGGACTAGCGGATCCTACGAGCAGTACTTC.

CDR3: CSARVGEPRQFF. The CDR3 DNA follows: TGCAGTGCTAGAGTCGGGGAGCCGCGGCAGTTCTTC. The chain uses TRBV20-1 and TRBJ2-1; D is possibly TRBD2 (5 bases). This CDR3 spans 12 amino acids. The germline V gene encodes CDR1 DFQATT and CDR2 SNEGSKA (reference sequence). V gave up 1 base and J gave up 12 bases, with 13 bases separating them.

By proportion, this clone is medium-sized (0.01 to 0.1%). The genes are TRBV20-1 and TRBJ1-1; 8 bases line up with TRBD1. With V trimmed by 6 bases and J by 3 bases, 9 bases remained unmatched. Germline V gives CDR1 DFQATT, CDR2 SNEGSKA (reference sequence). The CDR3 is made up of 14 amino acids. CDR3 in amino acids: CSAHPQGAYTEAFF. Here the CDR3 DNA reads TGCAGTGCGCACCCTCAGGGGGCTTACACTGAAGCTTTCTTT.

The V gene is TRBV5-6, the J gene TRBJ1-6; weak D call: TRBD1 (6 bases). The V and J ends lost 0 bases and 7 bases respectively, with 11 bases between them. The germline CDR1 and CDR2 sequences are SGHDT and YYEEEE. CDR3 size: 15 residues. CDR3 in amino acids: CASSLVRGRNSPLHF. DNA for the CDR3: TGTGCCAGCAGCTTGGTGCGGGGGCGGAATTCACCCCTCCACTTT.

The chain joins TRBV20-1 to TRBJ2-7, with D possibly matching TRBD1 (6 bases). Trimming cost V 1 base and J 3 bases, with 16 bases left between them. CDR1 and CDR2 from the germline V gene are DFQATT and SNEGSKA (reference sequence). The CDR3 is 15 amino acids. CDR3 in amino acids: CSARVGTGYIYEQYF. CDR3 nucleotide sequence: TGCAGTGCTAGAGTGGGAACAGGGTACATCTACGAGCAGTACTTC.

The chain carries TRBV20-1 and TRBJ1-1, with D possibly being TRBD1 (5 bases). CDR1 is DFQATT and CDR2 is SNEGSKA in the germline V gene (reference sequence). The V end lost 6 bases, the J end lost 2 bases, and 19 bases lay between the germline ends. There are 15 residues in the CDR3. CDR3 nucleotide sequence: TGCAGTGCAAAACGGGGGGAATCCATTAACACTGAAGCTTTCTTT. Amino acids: CSAKRGESINTEAFF.

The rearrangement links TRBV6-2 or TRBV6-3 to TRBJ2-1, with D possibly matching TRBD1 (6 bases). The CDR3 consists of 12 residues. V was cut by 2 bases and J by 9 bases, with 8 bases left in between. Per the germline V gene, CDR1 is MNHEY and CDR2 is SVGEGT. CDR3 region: CASSYVRGEQFF. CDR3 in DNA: TGTGCCAGCAGTTACGTCAGGGGTGAGCAGTTCTTC.

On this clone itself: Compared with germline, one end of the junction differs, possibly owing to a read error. CDR3 nucleotides: TGTGCCAGCAGCCTAGCTCGTCCCCTGCCGACAGGTTTGGGCTCCTACGAGCAGTACTTC. Its protein is CASSLARPLPTGLGSYEQYF. The rearrangement links TRBV11-1 to TRBJ2-7; D is possibly TRBD1 (6 bases). This CDR3 contains 20 residues. Germline CDR1 is SGHAT and CDR2 is FQDESV (reference sequence). The full variable domain, in which reference TRBV11-1 and TRBJ2-7 provide the parts outside the CDR3, is EAEVAQSPRYKITEKSQAVAFWCDPISGHATLYWYRQILGQGPELLVQFQDESVVDDSQLPKDRFSAERLKGVDSTLKIQPAELGDSAMYLCASSLARPLPTGLGSYEQYFGPGTRLTVT.

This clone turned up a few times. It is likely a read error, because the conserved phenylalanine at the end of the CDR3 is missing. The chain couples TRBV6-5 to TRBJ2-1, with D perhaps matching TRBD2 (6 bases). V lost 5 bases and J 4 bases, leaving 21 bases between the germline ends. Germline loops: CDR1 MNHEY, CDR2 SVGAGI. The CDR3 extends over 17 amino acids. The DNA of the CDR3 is TGTGCCAGCAGTCGTACATGGACTACAAGACGTTACAATGAGCAGTTCTTA. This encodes CASSRTWTTRRYNEQFL.

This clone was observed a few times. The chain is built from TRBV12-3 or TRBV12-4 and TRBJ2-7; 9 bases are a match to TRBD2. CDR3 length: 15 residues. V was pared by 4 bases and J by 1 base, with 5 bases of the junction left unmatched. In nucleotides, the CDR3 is TGTGCCAGCAGTTATAGCGGGAGAGGGTCCTACGAGCAGTACTTC. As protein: CASSYSGRGSYEQYF.

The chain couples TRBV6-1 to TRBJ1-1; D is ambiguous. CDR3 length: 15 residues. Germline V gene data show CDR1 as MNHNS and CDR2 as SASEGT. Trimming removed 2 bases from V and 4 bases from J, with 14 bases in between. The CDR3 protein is CASSESAGEGTEAFF. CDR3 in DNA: TGTGCCAGCAGTGAATCTGCAGGTGAGGGCACTGAAGCTTTCTTT.

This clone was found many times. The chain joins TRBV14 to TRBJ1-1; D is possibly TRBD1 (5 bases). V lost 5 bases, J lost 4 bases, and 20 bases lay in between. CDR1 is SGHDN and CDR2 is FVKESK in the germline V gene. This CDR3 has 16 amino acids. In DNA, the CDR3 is TGTGCCAGCAGCTCGACAGTTCTGGTCGGTGGCACTGAAGCTTTCTTT. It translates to CASSSTVLVGGTEAFF.

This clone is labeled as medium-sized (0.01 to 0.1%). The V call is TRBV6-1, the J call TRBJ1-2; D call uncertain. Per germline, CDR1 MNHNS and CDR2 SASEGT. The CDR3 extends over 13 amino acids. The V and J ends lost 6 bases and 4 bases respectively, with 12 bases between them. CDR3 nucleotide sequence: TGTGCCAGCAGCCTAAGGTCCTCCTATGGCTACACCTTC. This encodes CASSLRSSYGYTF.

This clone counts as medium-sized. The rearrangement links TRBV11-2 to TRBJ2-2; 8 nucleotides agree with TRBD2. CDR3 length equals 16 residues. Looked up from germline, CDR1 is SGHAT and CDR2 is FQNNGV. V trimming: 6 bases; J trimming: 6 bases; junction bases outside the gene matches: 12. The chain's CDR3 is CASSSAGGPMAGELFF. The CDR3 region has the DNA TGTGCCAGCAGTTCGGCGGGGGGCCCCATGGCCGGGGAGCTGTTTTTT.

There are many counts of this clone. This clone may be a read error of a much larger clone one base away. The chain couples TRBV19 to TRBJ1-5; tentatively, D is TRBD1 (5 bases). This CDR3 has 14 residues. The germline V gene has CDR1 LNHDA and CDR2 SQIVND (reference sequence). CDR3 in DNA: TGTGCCAGTAGTACCAGGGATAGCAATCGGCCCCAGCATTTT. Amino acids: CASSTRDSNRPQHF.

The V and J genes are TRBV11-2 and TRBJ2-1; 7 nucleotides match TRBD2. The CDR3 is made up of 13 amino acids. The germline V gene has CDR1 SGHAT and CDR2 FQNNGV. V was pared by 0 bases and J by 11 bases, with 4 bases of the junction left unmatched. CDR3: CASSLDLGGKQFF. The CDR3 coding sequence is TGTGCCAGCAGCTTAGATTTGGGGGGGAAGCAGTTCTTC.

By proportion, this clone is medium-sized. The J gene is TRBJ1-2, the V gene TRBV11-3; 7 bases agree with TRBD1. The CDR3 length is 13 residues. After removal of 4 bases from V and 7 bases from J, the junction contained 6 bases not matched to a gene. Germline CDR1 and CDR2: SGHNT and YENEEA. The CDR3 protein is CASSSRQGGGYTF. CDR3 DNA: TGTGCCAGCAGCTCCCGACAGGGAGGTGGCTACACCTTC.